Each of the 10 T cell receptor beta chains below was sequenced from the same sample in a study of T cell responses to AZD1222 COVID-19 vaccine (dated by TCRdb to about 2021). The library relied on the immunoSEQ multiplex PCR assay. The source is immuneACCESS, and TCRdb retained only in-frame sequences with V and J called. Part of the clones is not carried over; for the studies checked, unresolved V genes explain less than half of this, and the remainder is unexplained. Across this sample there are fewer than 55,000 clones, with 65% to 80% seen only once. The top ten clones comprise 20% of the sample. Read against the paper, the sample's time point label means: baseline before first vaccination. The sample's treatment or condition label, in plain terms: meningococcal conjugate vaccine given as trial control. The sample consisted of peripheral blood, taken on day 0 of MenACWY control vaccination. The receptors were gathered from an adult in good health.

About this clone: One junction end disagrees with the germline gene, perhaps due to a read error. The V call is TRBV9, the J call TRBJ2-5; 7 positions agree with TRBD1. The V gene's germline CDR1 is SGDLS and CDR2 YYNGEE. The CDR3 covers 15 residues. CDR3 amino acids: CASSSLDRNQKTQYF. The CDR3 DNA reads TGTGCCAGCAGCTCACTGGACAGGAACCAAAAGACCCAGTACTTC.

This rearrangement joins TRBV30 to TRBJ1-5, with 9 positions matching TRBD1. Germline assignment: CDR1 GTSNPN and CDR2 SVGIG (reference sequence). The CDR3 is 15 residues long. V lost 2 bases to trimming and J lost 1 base; unmatched junction nucleotides: 3. DNA for the CDR3: TGTGCCTGGAGTACAGGGGGCAGGAGCAATCAGCCCCAGCATTTT. Encoded protein: CAWSTGGRSNQPQHF. The full variable domain, rest sourced from reference TRBV30 and TRBJ1-5, is SQTIHQWPATLVQPVGSPLSLECTVEGTSNPNLYWYRQAAGRGLQLLFYSVGIGQISSEVPQNLSASRPQDRQFILSSKKLLLSDSGFYLCAWSTGGRSNQPQHFGDGTRLSIL.

V and J are TRBV10-3 and TRBJ2-5; maybe TRBD2 (5 bases). This CDR3 has 12 residues. The ends were cut back, 10 bases at V and 1 base at J, with 10 bases in the middle. Germline V gives CDR1 ENHRY, CDR2 SYGVKD. CDR3 nucleotides: TGTGCCACCCGGCGGGCCCAAGAGACCCAGTACTTC. As protein: CATRRAQETQYF.

The chain couples TRBV19 to TRBJ1-1; D unclear. CDR1 and CDR2 from the germline V gene are LNHDA and SQIVND (reference sequence). The CDR3 is made up of 11 amino acids. V shed 7 bases and J shed 5 bases, with 8 bases lying between them. CDR3 coding DNA: TGTGCCAGTATGGTCGCTACTGAAGCTTTCTTT. It codes for CASMVATEAFF.

V and J are TRBV10-1 and TRBJ1-1, with 7 bases identical to TRBD1. V lost 5 bases to trimming and J lost 5 bases; unmatched junction nucleotides: 8. CDR1 is WNHNN, CDR2 SYGVQD, per germline (reference sequence). The CDR3 runs to 14 residues. CDR3 loop: CASSKNRGETEAFF. CDR3 coding DNA: TGCGCCAGCAGTAAAAACAGGGGAGAGACTGAAGCTTTCTTT.

The rearrangement links TRBV3-1 (or the pseudogene TRBV3-2) to TRBJ2-7; D possibly corresponds to TRBD2 (6 bases). Germline loops: CDR1 LGHDT, CDR2 YNNKEL (reference sequence). The CDR3 has 15 residues. V was cut by 5 bases and J by 3 bases, with 17 bases left in between. CDR3 region: CASSVGGLVFYEQYF. CDR3 coding DNA: TGTGCCAGCAGCGTTGGGGGACTGGTCTTCTACGAGCAGTACTTC.

This clone was observed once. The chain links TRBV18 to TRBJ2-7; no definite D call. V shed 6 bases and J shed 2 bases, with 14 bases lying between them. Germline values: CDR1 KGHSH, CDR2 LQKENI. The CDR3 contains 14 residues. DNA of the CDR3: TGTGCCAGCTCCCTCGGTATCGGTACCTACGAGCAGTACTTC. It codes for CASSLGIGTYEQYF.

The CDR3 loop is CAGRVTGANVLTF. In nucleotides, the CDR3 is TGTGCCGGCAGGGTGACTGGGGCCAACGTCCTGACTTTC. The gene calls are TRBV19 and TRBJ2-6; TRBD1 might be the D (5 bases). The germline CDR1 and CDR2 sequences are LNHDA and SQIVND (reference sequence). This CDR3 contains 13 residues. V was cut by 11 bases and J by 2 bases, with 10 bases left in between.

This chain connects TRBV19 to TRBJ2-7, with 7 bases identical to TRBD1. This CDR3 has 18 amino acids. The V gene's germline CDR1 is LNHDA and CDR2 SQIVND (reference sequence). The ends lost 4 bases at V and 5 bases at J; junction bases unmatched: 20. The CDR3 nucleotides are TGTGCCAGTAGTAGCGATACTGTTAGACAGGGTAAAAGAGACGAGCAGTACTTC. Amino acid sequence: CASSSDTVRQGKRDEQYF. Combining the CDR3 with reference TRBV19 and TRBJ2-7 gives the whole variable domain DGGITQSPKYLFRKEGQNVTLSCEQNLNHDAMYWYRQDPGQGLRLIYYSQIVNDFQKGDIAEGYSVSREKKESFPLTVTSAQKNPTAFYLCASSSDTVRQGKRDEQYFGPGTRLTVT.

V gene TRBV18 combines with J gene TRBJ1-2; TRBD1 matches 8 bases. Germline V gene lookup returns CDR1 KGHSH and CDR2 LQKENI. V was clipped by 3 bases and J by 7 bases; unmatched bases: 4. The CDR3 runs 13 residues. CDR3 sequence (DNA): TGTGCCAGCTCACCCGGGACAGGACCTGGCTACACCTTC. Its translation: CASSPGTGPGYTF.